The T cell receptor beta chain described here comes from a study of T-cell memory formation after mild COVID-19. At the level of the study: TCR clusters were mostly donor specific.

With respect to this clonotype: The antigen is undetermined.

General study results and limits: Pre-infection memory already had some responding clones, implying cross-reactive memory joined. Clones from the second wave (peaking day 37) had unconfirmed SARS-CoV-2 specificity.

The V gene's germline CDR1 is SGDLS and CDR2 YYNGEE. The length of the CDR3 is 15 residues. Trimming removed 2 bases from V and 6 bases from J; junction bases left unmatched: 10. Using constant-segment primers, 5'RACE produced TCR alpha and TCR beta cDNA libraries carrying sample barcodes and UMIs. TCRdb redid the calling of the 5' RACE reads with MiXCR, one entry per CDR3 protein. This table holds nearly 250,000 distinct CDR3 sequences, less than 20% found once. Material: PBMCs or a T cell subset sorted from them (not recorded which). The sequence was collected from an adult woman who had mild COVID-19 (a few samples of this study predate the infection). Cell type and time point are not known. The V and J genes are TRBV9 and TRBJ1-2; 7 bases align to TRBD1. CDR3 region: CASSVSSGGRDGYTF. The CDR3 nucleotides are TGTGCCAGCAGCGTCAGTTCAGGGGGTAGAGATGGCTACACCTTC.